The sequence of this TCR beta chain was determined in a study of blood T cell repertoires in COVID-19. Study overall: Researchers got acute and convalescent COVID-19 samples from the United States, Italy and Spain. T cells, B-cell-depleted T cells, or PBMCs provided the cDNA or gDNA that served as material.

The CDR3 runs to 15 residues. Trimming stripped 2 bases from V and 5 bases from J, with 15 bases between. Germline V CDR1 and CDR2: MNHNS, SASEGT. In the original workflow: Amplifying reference gene primers gave estimates of nucleated cell counts. Generated by immunoSEQ multiplex PCR, the TCRdb table keeps only in-frame clones and is missing some. The V and J calls and clone size are taken from that table; D and trimming were inferred from the DNA. The sample consists of roughly 200,000 clones, 80% to 90% of them appearing once. The chain links TRBV6-1 to TRBJ2-5, with a tentative D call TRBD1 (6 bases). The TCR sequence derives from a man aged 60 to 69 with acute or convalescent COVID-19. The sample comprised peripheral blood. The CDR3 loop is CASSEQTGYSETQYF. CDR3 DNA: TGTGCCAGCAGTGAACAAACAGGGTACTCGGAGACCCAGTACTTC.